This TCR delta chain was sequenced in a study of DNA immune sequencing with unique molecular identifiers (dated by TCRdb to about 2020). Looking at the study overall: Immunomagnetic cell separation was used to enrich gammadelta T cells from buffy coats, and the genomic DNA of the enriched gammadelta T cells was sequenced. The study developed and validated an ultrasensitive DNA-based TRD repertoire sequencing method using PCR-introduced unique molecular identifiers. For the enriched versus non-enriched comparison, 100 ng enriched gammadelta T-cell DNA and about 1 ug non-enriched PBMC DNA were sequenced. The method was validated on synthetic reference molecules and on blood samples from healthy individuals. Fluorescence-activated cell sorting was used to enrich gammadelta T cells from the PBMC of around 10 healthy individuals. All donors were healthy people, and more than nine of the donors were profiled using sorted gammadelta T cells from peripheral blood.

The receptor library was made with multiplex PCR. A 32-plex assay with primers for all 8 TRDV and 4 TRDJ genes covering the CDR3 was used to amplify genomic DNA. A 12-nucleotide UMI was introduced during 2 to 4 barcoding PCR cycles, after which a second PCR was performed with Illumina adapter primers. AMPure XP beads were used to purify the libraries, whose quality was checked on a Fragment Analyzer using the HS NGS Fragment kit. Sequencing used an Illumina MiniSeq mid-output kit with around 21% PhiX and 150 cycles of paired-end reads. From the authors' description of their analysis: MIGEC version 1.2.9 was used to process reads, grouping reads by UMI and building error-corrected consensus sequences. Post-processing used modified VDJtools version 1.2.1 scripts and the tcR R package. Identical DNA sequences were merged into single rows after TCRdb reprocessed the public reads with CATT. What appears here as the V and J calls and clone size reflects TCRdb's work, not the paper's. The sample profile shows some 4,300 delta-chain clones; around 13% of them were found once. The top ten hold around 56% of the sample.

This clone was observed at least ten times. No cognate antigen has been identified for it. Within one base of it there is no much larger clone, and no base qualities were kept. General findings and caveats noted by the study authors: TRD repertoire diversity differed among healthy donors, and several donors were highly oligoclonal, with the top 5 clonotypes making up more than half of productive molecules. Among clonotypes in healthy donors, the most frequent TRD rearrangement was TRDV2 paired with TRDJ1. Novel TRD sequences not targeted by the primers cannot be detected with the primer-based approach.

CDR1 and CDR2, per the germline V gene (reference sequence), are TVYSNPD and GDNSRS. Trimming accounts for 0 bases at V and 0 bases at J, while the number of junction bases matched to no gene is 17. Inclusive of the bounding cysteine and phenylalanine, the CDR3 is 19 residues long. Only the CDR3 region is kept as DNA, spanning 57 bases read in frame from base 1. Recombination joined TRDV3 with TRDJ1, with TRDD3 identical over 9 junction bases. The origin of this receptor is a human donor in good health. Sequences were obtained from gamma-delta T cells enriched from blood buffy coat, or unenriched PBMCs (not recorded which). The base sequence is TGTGCCTTTAGCTACATAGGCGGGGATACGCGGTGGGACACCGATAAACTCATCTTT. Its protein reads: CAFSYIGGDTRWDTDKLIF.